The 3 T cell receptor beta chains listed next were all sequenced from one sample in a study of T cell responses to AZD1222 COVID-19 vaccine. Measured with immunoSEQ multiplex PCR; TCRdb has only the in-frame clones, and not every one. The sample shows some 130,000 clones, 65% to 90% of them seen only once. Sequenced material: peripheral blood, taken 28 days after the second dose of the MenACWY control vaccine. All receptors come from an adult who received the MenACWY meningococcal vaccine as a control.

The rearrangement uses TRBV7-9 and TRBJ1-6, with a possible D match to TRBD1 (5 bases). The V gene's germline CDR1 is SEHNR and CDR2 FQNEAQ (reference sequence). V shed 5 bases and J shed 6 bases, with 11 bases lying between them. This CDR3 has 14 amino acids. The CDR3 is CASSGRDGNSPLHF. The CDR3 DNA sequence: TGTGCCAGCAGCGGCCGGGACGGTAATTCACCCCTCCACTTT.

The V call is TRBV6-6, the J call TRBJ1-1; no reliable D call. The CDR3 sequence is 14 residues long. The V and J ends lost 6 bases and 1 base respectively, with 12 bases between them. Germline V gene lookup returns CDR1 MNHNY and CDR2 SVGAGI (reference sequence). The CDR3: CASSLTRTNTEAFF. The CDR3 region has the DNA TGTGCCAGCAGCTTAACCCGGACGAACACTGAAGCTTTCTTT.

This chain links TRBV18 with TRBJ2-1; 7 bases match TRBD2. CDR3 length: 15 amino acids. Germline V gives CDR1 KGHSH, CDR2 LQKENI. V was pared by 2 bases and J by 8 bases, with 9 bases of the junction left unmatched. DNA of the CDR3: TGTGCCAGCTCACCATCCATACCAGGGAGGGATGAGCAGTTCTTC. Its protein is CASSPSIPGRDEQFF.